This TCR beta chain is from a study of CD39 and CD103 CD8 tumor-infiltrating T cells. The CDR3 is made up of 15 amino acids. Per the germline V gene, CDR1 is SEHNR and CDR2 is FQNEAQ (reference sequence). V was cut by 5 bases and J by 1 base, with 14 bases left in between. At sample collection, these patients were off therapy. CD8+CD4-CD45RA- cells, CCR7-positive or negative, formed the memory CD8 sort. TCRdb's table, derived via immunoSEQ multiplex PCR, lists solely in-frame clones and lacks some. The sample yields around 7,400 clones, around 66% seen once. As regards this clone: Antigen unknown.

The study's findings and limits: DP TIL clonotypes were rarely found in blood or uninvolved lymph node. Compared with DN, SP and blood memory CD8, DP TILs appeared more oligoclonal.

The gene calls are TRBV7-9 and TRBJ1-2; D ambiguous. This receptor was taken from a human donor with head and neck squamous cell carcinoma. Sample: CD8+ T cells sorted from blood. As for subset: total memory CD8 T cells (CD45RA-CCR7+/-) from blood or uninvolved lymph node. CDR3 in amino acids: CASSAGFTINYGYTF. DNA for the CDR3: TGTGCCAGCAGCGCGGGGTTTACTATTAACTATGGCTACACCTTC.